Sequencing of this TCR beta chain was carried out in a study of T cell responses to AZD1222 COVID-19 vaccine. The CDR3 runs to 15 residues. Germline loops: CDR1 SGHNT, CDR2 YYREEE (reference sequence). V was shortened by 4 bases and J by 8 bases, with 16 bases between the two germline ends. Data came from immunoSEQ multiplex PCR; TCRdb stores just in-frame clones and leaves some out. The table lists 100,000 to 150,000 clones, 90% of them singletons, with less than 9% in the top ten. This specimen was peripheral blood, taken on day 0 of AZD1222 vaccination. The sequence was obtained from an adult in good health. V gene TRBV5-4 combines with J gene TRBJ1-6, with D tentatively TRBD1 (6 bases). CDR3 in DNA: TGTGCCAGCAGCCCTGGGCCGGGGGCTGATTCACCCCTCCACTTT. Amino acid sequence: CASSPGPGADSPLHF.